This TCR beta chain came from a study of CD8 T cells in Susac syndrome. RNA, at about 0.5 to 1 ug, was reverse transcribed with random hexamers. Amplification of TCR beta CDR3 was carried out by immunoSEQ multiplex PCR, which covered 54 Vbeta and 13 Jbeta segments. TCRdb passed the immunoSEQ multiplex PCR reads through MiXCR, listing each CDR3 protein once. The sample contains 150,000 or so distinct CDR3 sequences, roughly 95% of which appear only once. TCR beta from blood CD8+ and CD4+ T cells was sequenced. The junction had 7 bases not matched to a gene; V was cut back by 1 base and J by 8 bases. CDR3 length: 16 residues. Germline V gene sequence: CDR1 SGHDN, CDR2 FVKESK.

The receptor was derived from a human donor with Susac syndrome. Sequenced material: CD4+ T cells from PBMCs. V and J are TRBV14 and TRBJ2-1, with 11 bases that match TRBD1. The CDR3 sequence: CASSQAGQGVWDEQFF. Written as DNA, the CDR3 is TGTGCCAGCAGCCAAGCGGGACAGGGGGTCTGGGATGAGCAGTTCTTC.